This T cell receptor beta chain was documented in a study of shared clonotypes between healthy human individuals. There are 14 residues in the CDR3. Germline CDR1 MDHEN, CDR2 SYDVKM. Trimming cost V 6 bases and J 3 bases; bases outside gene matches: 5. Generated by immunoSEQ multiplex PCR, the TCRdb table keeps only in-frame clones and is missing some. The table shows 110,000 or so clones, with roughly 70% occurring only once. The sequenced material came from memory CD8+ T cells sorted from blood. The subset was: CD45RO+ cells pooled with CCR7-negative TemRA cells. This sequence joins TRBV28 and TRBJ2-7; 10 nucleotides match TRBD1. This TCR was recovered from a woman aged 25 to 39 in good health. CDR3 amino acids: CASSRTGGFYEQYF. CDR3 nucleotide sequence: TGTGCCAGCAGCCGGACAGGGGGGTTCTACGAGCAGTACTTC.